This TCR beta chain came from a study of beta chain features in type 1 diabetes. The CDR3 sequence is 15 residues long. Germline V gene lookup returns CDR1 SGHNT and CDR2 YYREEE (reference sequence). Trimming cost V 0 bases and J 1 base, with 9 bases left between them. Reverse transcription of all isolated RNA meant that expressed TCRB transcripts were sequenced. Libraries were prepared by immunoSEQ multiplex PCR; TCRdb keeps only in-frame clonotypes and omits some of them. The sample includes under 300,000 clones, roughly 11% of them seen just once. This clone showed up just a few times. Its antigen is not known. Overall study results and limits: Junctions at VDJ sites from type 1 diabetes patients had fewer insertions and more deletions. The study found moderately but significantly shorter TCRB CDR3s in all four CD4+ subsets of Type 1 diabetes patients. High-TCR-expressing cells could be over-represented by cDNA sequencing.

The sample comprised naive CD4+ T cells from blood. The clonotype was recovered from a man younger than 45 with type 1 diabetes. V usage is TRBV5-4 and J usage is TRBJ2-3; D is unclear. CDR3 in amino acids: CASSLDNRGTDTQYF. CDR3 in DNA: TGTGCCAGCAGCTTGGATAACCGGGGCACAGATACGCAGTATTTT.